What follows are 26 T cell receptor beta chains derived from one specimen sequenced in a study of blood T cell repertoires in COVID-19. Generated by immunoSEQ multiplex PCR, the TCRdb table keeps only in-frame clones and is missing some. The repertoire includes approximately 300,000 clones, more than 75% of them detected once, and 5.3% sits in the top ten. The sequenced sample was PBMCs or T cells enriched from blood (not recorded which). The receptors were gathered from a woman aged 25 to 45 who had recovered from COVID-19.

V and J are TRBV6-5 and TRBJ2-7; 8 positions match TRBD1. CDR1 is MNHEY, CDR2 SVGAGI, per germline. J was trimmed by 0 bases and V by 6 bases; bases with no gene match: 7. This CDR3 region has 15 residues. CDR3 DNA sequence: TGTGCCAGCAGATACATGGGACAGGACTCCTACGAGCAGTACTTC. Its translation is CASRYMGQDSYEQYF.

The DNA for the CDR3 is TGTGCCAGCAGCGGGGGAGCGGGGGGCAAAAACATTCAGTACTTC. Its translation is CASSGGAGGKNIQYF. The chain couples TRBV6-5 to TRBJ2-4; TRBD2 matches at 9 bases. The V and J ends lost 6 bases and 3 bases, in that order; junction bases with no gene match: 6. This CDR3 has 15 residues. Germline V lookup: CDR1 MNHEY, CDR2 SVGAGI.

The table lists this clone with a count of one. The chain employs TRBV4-3 and TRBJ1-2; TRBD1 agrees at 7 bases. Germline values: CDR1 LGHNA, CDR2 YSLEER. CDR3 size: 15 residues. Unmatched junction bases numbered 7, after V lost 3 bases and J lost 3 bases. The CDR3 loop is CASSHADREDYGYTF. Written as DNA, the CDR3 is TGCGCCAGCAGCCACGCAGACAGGGAGGACTATGGCTACACCTTC.

The chain carries TRBV3-1 (or the pseudogene TRBV3-2) and TRBJ2-2; D not certain. This CDR3 region has 15 residues. Germline assignment: CDR1 LGHDT and CDR2 YNNKEL (reference sequence). Trimming removed 5 bases from V and 2 bases from J, with 12 bases in between. CDR3 residues: CASSTQRPNTGELFF. The DNA for the CDR3 is TGTGCCAGCAGCACACAACGTCCCAACACCGGGGAGCTGTTTTTT.

This CDR3 is CASSYGTGVTGELFF. The CDR3 DNA follows: TGTGCCAGCAGCTACGGGACAGGGGTTACCGGGGAGCTGTTTTTT. The chain has TRBV5-4 and TRBJ2-2; 10 bases line up with TRBD1. Unmatched junction bases numbered 4, after V lost 3 bases and J lost 5 bases. Germline-derived CDR1 and CDR2 are SGHNT and YYREEE (reference sequence). This CDR3 contains 15 residues.

This chain connects TRBV7-2 to TRBJ1-6, with D unresolved. Per the germline V gene, CDR1 is SGHTA and CDR2 is FQGNSA. V dropped 2 bases and J dropped 8 bases, with 10 bases sitting between them. This CDR3 is built from 14 residues. CDR3 sequence (DNA): TGTGCCAGCAGCTTACTCCGGGTCGATTCACCCCTCCACTTT. It yields the protein CASSLLRVDSPLHF.

The chain links TRBV6-5 to TRBJ2-2, with a tentative D call TRBD2 (5 bases). This CDR3 contains 13 residues. Germline loops: CDR1 MNHEY, CDR2 SVGAGI. The V end was cut by 8 bases, the J end by 6 bases, with 13 bases between. The CDR3 region is CASGRGRAGELFF. For the CDR3, the DNA is TGTGCCAGCGGTCGAGGGCGGGCCGGGGAGCTGTTTTTT.

This clone was observed a single time. The chain employs TRBV7-7 and TRBJ2-5, with 8 bases aligning to TRBD2. CDR3 length: 16 residues. Germline CDR1 is SSHAT and CDR2 is FNYEAQ (reference sequence). Unmatched junction bases numbered 5, after V lost 2 bases and J lost 0 bases. As DNA, the CDR3 is TGTGCCAGCAGCTTATTTGCGGGGGGCTACCAAGAGACCCAGTACTTC. It codes for CASSLFAGGYQETQYF.

The chain couples TRBV25-1 to TRBJ1-3; 7 bases are a match to TRBD1. CDR1 and CDR2 (germline): MGHDK, SYGVNS. The CDR3 runs to 15 residues. V trimming: 0 bases; J trimming: 4 bases; junction bases outside the gene matches: 3. Written as DNA, the CDR3 is TGTGCCAGCAGTGAATATAAGGGGGCAGGAAACACCATATATTTT. It yields the protein CASSEYKGAGNTIYF.

The chain employs TRBV6-2 or TRBV6-3 and TRBJ2-1; 12 bases align to TRBD2. The CDR3 covers 15 residues. The V segment lost 3 bases and the J segment 7 bases; nucleotides outside the gene matches: 4. CDR1 and CDR2 from the germline V gene are MNHEY and SVGEGT. CDR3 in amino acids: CASSYGLAGGNEQFF. The CDR3, as DNA: TGTGCCAGCAGTTATGGGCTAGCGGGGGGGAATGAGCAGTTCTTC.

This clone was observed a single time. This chain links TRBV4-2 with TRBJ1-1; 7 nucleotides agree with TRBD1. Germline loops: CDR1 LGHNA, CDR2 YNFKEQ. The CDR3 runs to 19 residues. V lost 2 bases, J lost 0 bases, and 15 bases stayed unmatched. The CDR3 DNA sequence: TGTGCCAGCAGCCAAAGGGAGACCGGGACAGCAACCATGAACACTGAAGCTTTCTTT. It codes for CASSQRETGTATMNTEAFF.

This rearrangement joins TRBV2 to TRBJ1-5; possible D gene TRBD1, 6 bases. CDR3 size: 16 residues. Trimming cost V 4 bases and J 4 bases, with 17 bases left between them. Germline assignment: CDR1 SNHLY and CDR2 FYNNEI. CDR3 coding DNA: TGTGCCAGCAGTGGGAGTAATAACAGGGTTAATCAGCCCCAGCATTTT. This codes for CASSGSNNRVNQPQHF. The full variable domain, completed using reference TRBV2 and TRBJ1-5, is EPEVTQTPSHQVTQMGQEVILRCVPISNHLYFYWYRQILGQKVEFLVSFYNNEISEKSEIFDDQFSVERPDGSNFTLKIRSTKLEDSAMYFCASSGSNNRVNQPQHFGDGTRLSIL.

V and J are TRBV2 and TRBJ1-2; D is uncertain. Between the trimmed V and J ends, which lost 3 bases and 7 bases, there was a span of 15 bases. The CDR3 loop spans 14 amino acids. CDR1 is SNHLY and CDR2 is FYNNEI in the germline V gene. DNA for the CDR3: TGTGCCAGCAGTGAGGACGGGAGATATGGTGGCTACACCTTC. Translating gives CASSEDGRYGGYTF. Complete variable domain (other parts from reference TRBV2 and TRBJ1-2): EPEVTQTPSHQVTQMGQEVILRCVPISNHLYFYWYRQILGQKVEFLVSFYNNEISEKSEIFDDQFSVERPDGSNFTLKIRSTKLEDSAMYFCASSEDGRYGGYTFGSGTRLTVV.

The V call is TRBV12-1, the J call TRBJ2-5; TRBD2, the D gene given by the table, was not confirmed from the DNA. TRBV12-1 is marked as a pseudogene. The CDR3 loop spans 17 amino acids. The CDR3 reads CASAMLAGRTYQETQYF. The DNA of the CDR3 is TGTGCCAGCGCTATGCTAGCGGGGAGAACGTACCAAGAGACCCAGTACTTC.

V gene TRBV7-2 combines with J gene TRBJ1-2, with 8 bases lining up with TRBD1. This CDR3 comprises 15 residues. Trimming at V came to 4 bases and at J to 7 bases, leaving 11 bases not matched to a gene. Germline lookup yields CDR1 SGHTA and CDR2 FQGNSA. CDR3 bases: TGTGCCAGCAGCTACGTCCCGGGACAGGCTCCTGGCTACACCTTC. This gives the protein CASSYVPGQAPGYTF.

Concerning this clone: At one boundary the junction diverges from the germline segment, which might be a read error. V and J are TRBV18 and TRBJ1-2, with TRBD1 identical over 8 bases. CDR3 length equals 15 residues. Germline V gene lookup returns CDR1 KGHSH and CDR2 LQKENI. The DNA of the CDR3 is TGTGCCAGCCCACCGTTGGGACAGGATAACTATGGCTACACCTTC. It encodes CASPPLGQDNYGYTF.

The V gene is TRBV7-3, the J gene TRBJ1-1, with D maybe TRBD1 (6 bases). The germline gives CDR1 SGHTA, CDR2 FQGTGA. CDR3 length equals 16 residues. Trimming removed 1 base from V and 2 bases from J, with 14 bases in between. The CDR3 sequence is CASSLNGGQTNTEAFF. The CDR3 bases are TGTGCCAGCAGCTTAAACGGGGGGCAGACTAACACTGAAGCTTTCTTT.

The rearrangement links TRBV9 to TRBJ2-3, with D perhaps TRBD2 (6 bases). Trimming removed 0 bases at V and 2 bases at J, with 7 bases between. The germline V gene has CDR1 SGDLS and CDR2 YYNGEE. This CDR3 comprises 14 residues. The CDR3 loop is CASSVGGDTDTQYF. The CDR3 nucleotides read TGTGCCAGCAGCGTAGGCGGGGACACAGATACGCAGTATTTT.

This chain uses TRBV2 with TRBJ1-1; 12 positions match TRBD1. The germline V gene encodes CDR1 SNHLY and CDR2 FYNNEI. With V trimmed by 7 bases and J by 6 bases, 6 bases remained unmatched. The CDR3 is 14 residues long. The CDR3 is CASKPGQGASEAFF. DNA of the CDR3: TGTGCCAGCAAGCCGGGACAGGGGGCCTCTGAAGCTTTCTTT.

V and J are TRBV6-5 and TRBJ1-1; D is uncertain. Germline V lookup: CDR1 MNHEY, CDR2 SVGAGI. The V end lost 7 bases, the J end lost 1 base, and 10 bases lay between the germline ends. This CDR3 spans 13 amino acids. The CDR3 nucleotides are TGTGCCAGCAACCAGGATCCGAACACTGAAGCTTTCTTT. Encoded protein: CASNQDPNTEAFF.

This clone has just one count. The J gene is TRBJ1-4, the V gene TRBV27; weak D call: TRBD1 (6 bases). Germline CDR1 is MNHEY and CDR2 is SMNVEV (reference sequence). This CDR3 contains 14 residues. Trimming pared 2 bases from V and 6 bases from J, leaving 10 bases between. The CDR3 loop is CASSLGGDYEKLFF. Here the CDR3 DNA reads TGTGCCAGCAGTTTAGGGGGCGATTATGAAAAACTGTTTTTT.

In this sample, this clone turned up many times. The gene calls are TRBV28 and TRBJ2-7; a possible D gene is TRBD2 (5 bases). This CDR3 comprises 14 residues. Germline values: CDR1 MDHEN, CDR2 SYDVKM. V was shortened by 5 bases and J by 6 bases, with 17 bases between the two germline ends. The CDR3 DNA is TGTGCCAGCAGTCTGGCATTGTTGGGGAGCGAGCAGTACTTC. As protein: CASSLALLGSEQYF.

The chain employs TRBV5-1 and TRBJ2-3, with D perhaps TRBD2 (5 bases). The CDR3 covers 14 residues. The ends were cut back, 5 bases at V and 3 bases at J, with 13 bases in the middle. CDR1 is SGHRS and CDR2 is YFSETQ in the germline V gene. The CDR3 loop is CASRPRWETDTQYF. CDR3 coding DNA: TGCGCCAGCAGGCCTCGCTGGGAGACAGATACGCAGTATTTT.

The rearrangement links TRBV5-4 to TRBJ2-7; 7 nucleotides line up with TRBD2. The junction had 7 bases not matched to a gene; V was cut back by 2 bases and J by 2 bases. Looked up from germline, CDR1 is SGHNT and CDR2 is YYREEE (reference sequence). The CDR3 is 15 residues long. CDR3 amino acids: CASSLGLGPAYEQYF. CDR3 sequence (DNA): TGTGCCAGCAGCTTAGGACTAGGTCCCGCCTACGAGCAGTACTTC.

The chain carries TRBV4-3 and TRBJ2-3; the D gene is possibly TRBD2 (7 bases). Looked up from germline, CDR1 is LGHNA and CDR2 is YSLEER. The CDR3 runs to 16 residues. The ends were cut back, 1 base at V and 4 bases at J, with 15 bases in the middle. The CDR3 nucleotides read TGCGCCAGCAGCCAAGCAGAGGGGGGGGTCGCAGATACGCAGTATTTT. This codes for CASSQAEGGVADTQYF.

This rearrangement joins TRBV10-3 to TRBJ1-6, with D uncertain. The V end lost 0 bases, the J end lost 5 bases, and 17 bases lay between the germline ends. CDR1 and CDR2 from the germline V gene are ENHRY and SYGVKD. The CDR3 runs to 18 residues. The chain's CDR3 is CAISESNSRTGNNSPLHF. The CDR3 coding sequence is TGTGCCATCAGTGAGTCGAACTCTAGAACGGGTAATAATTCACCCCTCCACTTT.